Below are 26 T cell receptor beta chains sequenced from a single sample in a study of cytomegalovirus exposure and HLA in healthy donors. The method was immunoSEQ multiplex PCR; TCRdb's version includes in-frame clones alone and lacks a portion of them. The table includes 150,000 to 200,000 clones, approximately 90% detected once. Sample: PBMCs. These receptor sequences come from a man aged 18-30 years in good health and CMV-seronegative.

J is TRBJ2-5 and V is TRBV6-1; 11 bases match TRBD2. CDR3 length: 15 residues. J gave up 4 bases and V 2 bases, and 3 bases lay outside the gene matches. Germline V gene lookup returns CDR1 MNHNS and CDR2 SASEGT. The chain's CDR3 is CASSELAGGPETQYF. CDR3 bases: TGTGCCAGCAGTGAATTAGCGGGGGGGCCAGAGACCCAGTACTTC.

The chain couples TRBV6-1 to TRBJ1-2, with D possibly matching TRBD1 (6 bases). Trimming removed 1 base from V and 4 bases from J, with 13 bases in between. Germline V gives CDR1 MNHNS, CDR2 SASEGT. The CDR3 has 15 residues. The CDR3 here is CASSEGSGTLYGYTF. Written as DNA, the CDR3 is TGTGCCAGCAGTGAAGGTAGCGGGACACTCTATGGCTACACCTTC.

This CDR3 reads CASSPGNSGSSYEQYF. CDR3 nucleotides: TGCGCCAGCAGCCCAGGGAATAGCGGGAGTAGCTACGAGCAGTACTTC. The genes are TRBV4-3 and TRBJ2-7; 9 nucleotides align to TRBD2. Germline CDR1 and CDR2: LGHNA and YSLEER. After removal of 4 bases from V and 3 bases from J, the junction contained 10 bases not matched to a gene. The CDR3 contains 16 residues.

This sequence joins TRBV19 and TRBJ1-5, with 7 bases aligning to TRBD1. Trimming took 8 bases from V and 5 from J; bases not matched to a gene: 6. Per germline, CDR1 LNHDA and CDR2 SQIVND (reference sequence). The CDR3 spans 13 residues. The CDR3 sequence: CASLQGSYQPQHF. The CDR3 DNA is TGTGCCAGTCTACAGGGGTCTTATCAGCCCCAGCATTTT.

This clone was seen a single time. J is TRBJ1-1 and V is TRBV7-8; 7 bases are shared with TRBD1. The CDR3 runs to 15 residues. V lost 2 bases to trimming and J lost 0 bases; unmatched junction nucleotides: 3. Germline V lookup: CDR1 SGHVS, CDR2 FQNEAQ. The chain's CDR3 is CASSLKGGLNTEAFF. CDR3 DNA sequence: TGTGCCAGCAGCTTAAAAGGGGGCTTGAACACTGAAGCTTTCTTT.

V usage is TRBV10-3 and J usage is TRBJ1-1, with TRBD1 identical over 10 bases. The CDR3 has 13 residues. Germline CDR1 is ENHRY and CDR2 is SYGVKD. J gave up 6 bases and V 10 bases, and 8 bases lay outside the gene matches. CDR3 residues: CATDRGRDAEAFF. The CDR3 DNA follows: TGTGCCACCGACAGGGGGCGCGACGCTGAAGCTTTCTTT.

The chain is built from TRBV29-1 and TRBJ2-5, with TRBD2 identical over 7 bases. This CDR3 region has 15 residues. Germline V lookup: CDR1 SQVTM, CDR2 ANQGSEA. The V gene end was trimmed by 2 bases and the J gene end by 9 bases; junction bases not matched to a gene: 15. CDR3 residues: CSVELPGPGGRAQYF. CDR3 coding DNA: TGCAGCGTTGAACTACCGGGACCCGGGGGGAGGGCCCAGTACTTC.

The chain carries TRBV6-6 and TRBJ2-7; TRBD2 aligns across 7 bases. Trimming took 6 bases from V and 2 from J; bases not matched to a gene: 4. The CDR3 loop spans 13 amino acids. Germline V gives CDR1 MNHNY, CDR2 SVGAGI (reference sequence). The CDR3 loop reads CASRREGTYEQYV. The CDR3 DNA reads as TGTGCCAGCAGAAGGGAGGGAACCTACGAGCAGTACGTC.

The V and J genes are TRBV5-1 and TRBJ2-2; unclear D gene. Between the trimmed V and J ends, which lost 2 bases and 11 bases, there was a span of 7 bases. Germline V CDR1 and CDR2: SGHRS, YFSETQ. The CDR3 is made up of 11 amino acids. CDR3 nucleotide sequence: TGCGCCAGCAGCTTCACAGCCGAGCTGTTTTTT. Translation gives CASSFTAELFF. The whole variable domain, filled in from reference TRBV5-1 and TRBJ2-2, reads KAGVTQTPRYLIKTRGQQVTLSCSPISGHRSVSWYQQTPGQGLQFLFEYFSETQRNKGNFPGRFSGRQFSNSRSEMNVSTLELGDSALYLCASSFTAELFFGEGSRLTVL.

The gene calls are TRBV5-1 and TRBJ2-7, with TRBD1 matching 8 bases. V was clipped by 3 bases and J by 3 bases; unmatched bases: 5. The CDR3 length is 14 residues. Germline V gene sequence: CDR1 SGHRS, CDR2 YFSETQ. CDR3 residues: CASSSYRGFYEQYF. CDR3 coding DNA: TGCGCCAGCAGCTCATACAGGGGGTTCTACGAGCAGTACTTC.

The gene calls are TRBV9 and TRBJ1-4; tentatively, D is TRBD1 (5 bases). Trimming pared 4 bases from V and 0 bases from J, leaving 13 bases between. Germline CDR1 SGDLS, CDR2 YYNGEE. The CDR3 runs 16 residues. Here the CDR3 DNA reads TGTGCCAGCAGCCTAGGGACTTCACCAACTAATGAAAAACTGTTTTTT. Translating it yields CASSLGTSPTNEKLFF.

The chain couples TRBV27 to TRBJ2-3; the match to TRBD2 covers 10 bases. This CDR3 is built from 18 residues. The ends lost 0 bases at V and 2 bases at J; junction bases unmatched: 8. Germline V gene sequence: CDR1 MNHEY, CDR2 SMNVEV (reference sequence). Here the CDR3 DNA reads TGTGCCAGCAGTTTATCACTAGCGGGACCGAAATTCACAGATACGCAGTATTTT. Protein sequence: CASSLSLAGPKFTDTQYF.

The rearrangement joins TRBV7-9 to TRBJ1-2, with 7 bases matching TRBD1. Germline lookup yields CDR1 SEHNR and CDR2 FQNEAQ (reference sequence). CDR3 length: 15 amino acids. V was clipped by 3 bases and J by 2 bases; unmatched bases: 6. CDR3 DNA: TGTGCCAGCAGCTTTCAATCAGGGGGAAACTATGGCTACACCTTC. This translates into CASSFQSGGNYGYTF. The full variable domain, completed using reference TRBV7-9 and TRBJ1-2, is DTGVSQNPRHKITKRGQNVTFRCDPISEHNRLYWYRQTLGQGPEFLTYFQNEAQLEKSRLLSDRFSAERPKGSFSTLEIQRTEQGDSAMYLCASSFQSGGNYGYTFGSGTRLTVV.

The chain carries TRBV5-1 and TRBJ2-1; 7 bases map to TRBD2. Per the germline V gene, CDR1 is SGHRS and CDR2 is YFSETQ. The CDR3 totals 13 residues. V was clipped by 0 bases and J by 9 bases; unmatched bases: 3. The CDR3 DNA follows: TGCGCCAGCAGCTTGGGGGAGGGGTTTGAGCAGTTCTTC. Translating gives CASSLGEGFEQFF.

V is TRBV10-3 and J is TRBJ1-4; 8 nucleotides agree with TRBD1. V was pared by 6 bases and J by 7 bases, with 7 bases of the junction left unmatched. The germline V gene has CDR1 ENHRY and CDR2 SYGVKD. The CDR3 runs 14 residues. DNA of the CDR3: TGTGCCATCAGCGATGGACAGGGCTCTGAAAAACTGTTTTTT. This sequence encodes CAISDGQGSEKLFF.

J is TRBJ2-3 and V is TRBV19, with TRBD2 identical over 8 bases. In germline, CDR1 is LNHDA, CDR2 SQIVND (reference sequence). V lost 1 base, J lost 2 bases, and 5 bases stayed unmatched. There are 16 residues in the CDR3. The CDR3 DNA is TGTGCCAGTAGTATAGGAGGAGCGGGGGCCACAGATACGCAGTATTTT. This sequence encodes CASSIGGAGATDTQYF.

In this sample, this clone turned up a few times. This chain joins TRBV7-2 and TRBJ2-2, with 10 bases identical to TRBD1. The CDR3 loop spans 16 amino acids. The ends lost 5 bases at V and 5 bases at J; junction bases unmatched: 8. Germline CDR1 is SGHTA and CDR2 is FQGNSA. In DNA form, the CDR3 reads TGTGCCAGCAGCCCAAGAAGACAGGGGGCAACCGGGGAGCTGTTTTTT. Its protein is CASSPRRQGATGELFF.

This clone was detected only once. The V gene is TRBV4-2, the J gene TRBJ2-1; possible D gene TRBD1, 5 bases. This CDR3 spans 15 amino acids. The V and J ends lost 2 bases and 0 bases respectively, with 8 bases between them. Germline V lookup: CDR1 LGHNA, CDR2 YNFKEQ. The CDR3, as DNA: TGTGCCAGCAGCCAACGGACAAGCTCCTACAATGAGCAGTTCTTC. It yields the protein CASSQRTSSYNEQFF.

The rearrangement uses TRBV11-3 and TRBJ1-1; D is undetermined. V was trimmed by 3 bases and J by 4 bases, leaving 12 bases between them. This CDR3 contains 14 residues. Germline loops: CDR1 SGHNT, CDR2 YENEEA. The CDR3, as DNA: TGTGCCAGCAGCTTTTCAGGTCCGGCCACTGAAGCTTTCTTT. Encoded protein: CASSFSGPATEAFF.

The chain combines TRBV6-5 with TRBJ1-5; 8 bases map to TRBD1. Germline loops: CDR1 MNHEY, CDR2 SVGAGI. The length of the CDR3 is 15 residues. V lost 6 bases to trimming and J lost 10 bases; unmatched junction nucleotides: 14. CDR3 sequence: CASSPVGQGAQPQHF. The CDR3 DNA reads TGTGCCAGCAGCCCCGTGGGGCAGGGGGCACAACCCCAGCATTTT.

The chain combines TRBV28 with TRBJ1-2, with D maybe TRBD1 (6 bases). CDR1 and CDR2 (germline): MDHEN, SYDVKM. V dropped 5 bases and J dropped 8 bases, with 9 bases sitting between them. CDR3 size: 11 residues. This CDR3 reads CASSATGGYTF. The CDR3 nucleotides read TGTGCCAGCAGTGCAACAGGGGGCTACACCTTC.

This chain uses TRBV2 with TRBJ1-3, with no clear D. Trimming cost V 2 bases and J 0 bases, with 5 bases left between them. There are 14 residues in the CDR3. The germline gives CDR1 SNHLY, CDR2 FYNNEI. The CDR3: CASSEHSSGNTIYF. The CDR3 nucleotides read TGTGCCAGCAGTGAACATTCCTCTGGAAACACCATATATTTT.

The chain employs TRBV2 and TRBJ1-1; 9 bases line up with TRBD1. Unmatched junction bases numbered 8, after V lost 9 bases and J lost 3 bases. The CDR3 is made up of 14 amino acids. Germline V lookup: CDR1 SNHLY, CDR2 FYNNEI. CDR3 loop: CASIGTGRDTEAFF. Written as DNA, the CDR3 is TGTGCCAGTATAGGGACAGGGAGGGACACTGAAGCTTTCTTT.

CDR3 region: CASSVIGGSTTDTQYF. DNA for the CDR3: TGTGCCAGCAGCGTAATTGGCGGGAGTACGACAGATACGCAGTATTTT. V gene TRBV9 combines with J gene TRBJ2-3, with TRBD2 matching over 7 bases. Germline V gene lookup returns CDR1 SGDLS and CDR2 YYNGEE. CDR3 size: 16 residues. J gave up 3 bases and V 1 base, and 8 bases lay outside the gene matches.

In DNA form, the CDR3 reads TGTGCCAGTAGTAGCCCCCCCACGGTAGCGGCCCCCTACAATGAGCAGTTCTTC. Translating gives CASSSPPTVAAPYNEQFF. V gene TRBV19 combines with J gene TRBJ2-1; D perhaps matches TRBD2 (6 bases). The CDR3 totals 18 residues. Trimming took 4 bases from V and 2 from J, leaving 21 bases between them. Germline CDR1 LNHDA, CDR2 SQIVND (reference sequence).

This CDR3 reads CASSPSRSEVDTQYF. The CDR3 coding sequence is TGTGCCAGCAGTCCCAGCCGGTCTGAGGTAGATACGCAGTATTTT. The chain recombines TRBV28 with TRBJ2-3, with unresolved D. V lost 5 bases, J lost 5 bases, and 17 bases lay in between. This CDR3 region has 15 residues. The V gene's germline CDR1 is MDHEN and CDR2 SYDVKM.